This T cell receptor (beta chain) was sequenced during a study of shared clonotypes between healthy human individuals. Study-level background: Each donor contributed plates that comprised three CD4 naive, three CD4 memory, two CD8 naive and one CD8 memory.

Each cell subset's genomic DNA was divided evenly among several immunoSEQ plates. This table comes from immunoSEQ multiplex PCR, and its TCRdb copy is limited to in-frame clones, with some not included. The sample lists 560,000 or so clones, 96% seen once, with about 0.12% in the top ten. Naive CD8 cells comprised CD45RO-negative, CCR7-positively selected cells, excluding terminally differentiated effector memory CD45RA+ cells. The V end lost 3 bases, the J end lost 3 bases, and 9 bases lay between the germline ends. The V gene's germline CDR1 is MDHEN and CDR2 SYDVKM. The CDR3 length is 14 residues.

The specimen was naive CD8+ T cells sorted from blood. The V gene is TRBV28, the J gene TRBJ1-5; D gene unclear. This TCR came from a woman aged 30 to 39 in good health. This CDR3 reads CASSFWGINQPQHF. Here the CDR3 DNA reads TGTGCCAGCAGTTTTTGGGGAATCAATCAGCCCCAGCATTTT.